This T cell receptor (beta chain) was obtained from a study of T cell clones after liver transplantation. For the study at large: Graft-donor-reactive sequences were compared with third-party-reactive TCRbeta sequences from pre-transplant mixed lymphocyte reactions. Patients counted as tolerant after at least one year off all immunosuppression, enzymes not exceeding twice normal.

Comment on this clone: Its antigen is as yet unknown.

Notes on the study in general: Conclusions were preliminary, with small, heterogeneous patient groups.

Some clones are missing from TCRdb's copy, which holds only in-frame ones; the method was immunoSEQ multiplex PCR. The sample contains 68,000 or so clones, approximately 92% of which appear only once. This CDR3 is built from 13 residues. Trimming pared 5 bases from V and 8 bases from J, leaving 13 bases between. Per the germline V gene, CDR1 is SGHVS and CDR2 is FQNEAQ. The origin of this receptor is a human patient who received a liver transplant. The graft donor may account for some of the T cells. This rearrangement joins TRBV7-8 to TRBJ1-3, with D uncertain. This material consisted of CD4+ T cells from blood, taken 25 months after liver transplant. The CDR3 reads CASSHRGEDTIYF. For the CDR3, the DNA is TGTGCCAGCAGCCACCGCGGGGAGGACACCATATATTTT.